The text below deals with one T cell receptor beta chain. This sample was included in a study of blood T cell repertoires in COVID-19. Across the whole study: Samples of COVID-19 (acute and convalescent) were obtained from the United States, Italy and Spain.

The CDR3 runs to 14 residues. CDR1 SNHLY and CDR2 FYNNEI come from the germline V gene. Trimming took 9 bases from V and 0 from J, leaving 15 bases between them. Libraries were prepared by immunoSEQ multiplex PCR; TCRdb keeps only in-frame clonotypes and omits some of them. The sample shows 150,000 to 200,000 clones, roughly 87% of them seen only once. The chain employs TRBV2 and TRBJ2-7; D possibly corresponds to TRBD1 (5 bases). The sample was PBMCs or T cells enriched from blood (not recorded which). The origin of this receptor is a man aged 50-60 years who had recovered from COVID-19. CDR3: CARALSDSSYEQYF. CDR3 nucleotides: TGTGCCAGAGCCCTGTCAGACAGCTCCTACGAGCAGTACTTC.